These 32 T cell receptor beta chains were all obtained from the same sample, sequenced in a study of naive and memory T cell subsets. An equimolar mix of two oligonucleotides served as the beta constant-region primer for TRBC1 and TRBC2. In TCRdb, the UMI-ligation and nested PCR reads were re-called with MiXCR into one record per CDR3 protein. The sample has some 21,000 distinct CDR3 sequences, 11% seen once. The sequenced sample consisted of central memory CD8+ T cells from blood. All receptors come from a human donor in good health.

This clonotype was counted between two and nine times. The chain is built from TRBV5-1 and TRBJ2-3; D uncertain. CDR1 and CDR2 from the germline V gene are SGHRS and YFSETQ. V was trimmed by 3 bases and J by 2 bases, leaving 10 bases between them. The CDR3 length is 14 residues. The CDR3 spells CASSSGSTTDTQYF. In DNA, the CDR3 is TGCGCCAGCAGCTCAGGATCAACCACAGATACGCAGTATTTT. Filled out from reference TRBV5-1 and TRBJ2-3, the complete variable domain reads KAGVTQTPRYLIKTRGQQVTLSCSPISGHRSVSWYQQTPGQGLQFLFEYFSETQRNKGNFPGRFSGRQFSNSRSEMNVSTLELGDSALYLCASSSGSTTDTQYFGPGTRLTVL.

This clonotype showed up just a few times. This chain joins TRBV20-1 and TRBJ2-7, with TRBD2 matching over 11 bases. V gave up 4 bases and J gave up 4 bases; unmatched junction bases: 6. The CDR3 contains 14 residues. CDR1 DFQATT and CDR2 SNEGSKA come from the germline V gene (reference sequence). CDR3 DNA: TGCAGTGCTATACTTAGCGGGAGGGAATACGAGCAGTACTTC. This gives the protein CSAILSGREYEQYF.

This clonotype was observed a handful of times. The chain recombines TRBV3-1 with TRBJ2-1; D unresolved. Looked up from germline, CDR1 is LGHDT and CDR2 is YNNKEL (reference sequence). The length of the CDR3 is 15 residues. Between the trimmed V and J ends, which lost 0 bases and 12 bases, there was a span of 18 bases. CDR3 in DNA: TGTGCCAGCAGCCAAGATCTCGTGAGGTCCCTGGGGCAGTTCTTC. As protein: CASSQDLVRSLGQFF.

This clonotype was observed at least ten times. The chain carries TRBV4-3 and TRBJ2-1, with D possibly matching TRBD1 (6 bases). V lost 3 bases, J lost 7 bases, and 13 bases lay in between. The germline V gene has CDR1 LGHNA and CDR2 YSLEER. The CDR3 covers 14 residues. CDR3 sequence (DNA): TGCGCCAGCAGCCATCTGACAGGCCCGAATGAGCAGTTCTTC. Protein product: CASSHLTGPNEQFF.

Judged by abundance, this clonotype is medium-sized. The gene calls are TRBV20-1 and TRBJ2-7, with TRBD2 matching 11 bases. V was pared by 4 bases and J by 4 bases, with 12 bases of the junction left unmatched. Germline values: CDR1 DFQATT, CDR2 SNEGSKA (reference sequence). This CDR3 is 16 amino acids long. CDR3 nucleotides: TGCAGTGCTAACAATTTAGCGGGAGGGGAGACATACGAGCAGTACTTC. Amino acid sequence: CSANNLAGGETYEQYF.

This clonotype was seen at least ten times. As DNA, the CDR3 is TGTGCCATCAGCACGGGGCGGGGGGAGCTGTTTTTT. This gives the protein CAISTGRGELFF. This sequence joins TRBV10-3 and TRBJ2-2; D possibly uses TRBD1 or TRBD2 (5 bases each). The germline gives CDR1 ENHRY, CDR2 SYGVKD. V shed 6 bases and J shed 8 bases, with 10 bases lying between them. The CDR3 spans 12 residues.

The chain has TRBV3-1 and TRBJ2-5; no reliable D call. Trimming cost V 0 bases and J 1 base, with 12 bases left between them. The CDR3 has 16 residues. CDR1 LGHDT and CDR2 YNNKEL come from the germline V gene (reference sequence). The CDR3 here is CASSQDLVWIQETQYF. In nucleotides, the CDR3 is TGTGCCAGCAGCCAAGATCTGGTGTGGATCCAAGAGACCCAGTACTTC.

The chain couples TRBV30 to TRBJ1-1; D ambiguous. The germline V gene has CDR1 GTSNPN and CDR2 SVGIG (reference sequence). This CDR3 spans 14 amino acids. The V gene lost 0 bases and the J gene lost 5 bases, with 13 bases spanning the gap. In nucleotides, the CDR3 is TGTGCCTGGAGTGTTACCGACCGAGGAACTGAAGCTTTCTTT. This translates into CAWSVTDRGTEAFF.

The sample holds many counts of this clonotype. The chain combines TRBV5-1 with TRBJ2-1; D remains unclear. The CDR3 covers 15 residues. Trimming stripped 0 bases from V and 8 bases from J, with 15 bases between. The V gene's germline CDR1 is SGHRS and CDR2 YFSETQ. The CDR3 bases are TGCGCCAGCAGCTTGGAGCTCGCAGGATTGGATGAGCAGTTCTTC. Translation gives CASSLELAGLDEQFF.

Regarding this clonotype: This clone may be a read error of a much larger clone one base away. CDR3 in amino acids: CASSLGSVLNTEAFF. CDR3 nucleotides: TGCGCCAGCAGCTTGGGCTCGGTTCTGAACACTGAAGCTTTCTTT. The J gene is TRBJ1-1, the V gene TRBV5-1, with no clear D. Germline lookup yields CDR1 SGHRS and CDR2 YFSETQ. The CDR3 sequence is 15 residues long. Deletions cut 0 bases from V and 0 bases from J, with 9 bases between.

This clonotype was recorded a few times. The rearrangement joins TRBV7-8 to TRBJ2-7, with D possibly TRBD1 on 5 matching bases. V dropped 5 bases and J dropped 5 bases, with 13 bases sitting between them. The CDR3 extends over 13 amino acids. Germline V lookup: CDR1 SGHVS, CDR2 FQNEAQ. CDR3 nucleotides: TGTGCCAGCAGCAGGGGTCCGGGCGACGAGCAGTACTTC. It yields the protein CASSRGPGDEQYF. Combining the CDR3 with reference TRBV7-8 and TRBJ2-7 gives the whole variable domain GAGVSQSPRYKVAKRGQDVALRCDPISGHVSLFWYQQALGQGPEFLTYFQNEAQLDKSGLPSDRFFAERPEGSVSTLKIQRTQQEDSAVYLCASSRGPGDEQYFGPGTRLTVT.

V and J are TRBV29-1 and TRBJ1-1; D is undetermined. The germline CDR1 and CDR2 sequences are SQVTM and ANQGSEA. This CDR3 is built from 14 residues. The V end was cut by 1 base, the J end by 1 base, with 10 bases between. CDR3 protein: CSVEVVGPNTEAFF. CDR3 sequence (DNA): TGCAGCGTTGAAGTGGTAGGTCCGAACACTGAAGCTTTCTTT.

In this sample, this clonotype turned up a few times. V usage is TRBV11-2 and J usage is TRBJ2-1; 13 bases are shared with TRBD2. Germline loops: CDR1 SGHAT, CDR2 FQNNGV. This CDR3 region has 16 residues. V dropped 0 bases and J dropped 6; count of bases not matched to a gene: 2. CDR3 DNA sequence: TGTGCCAGCAGCTTAGAGGGACTAGCGGGACCCAATGAGCAGTTCTTC. It specifies CASSLEGLAGPNEQFF.

The chain combines TRBV29-1 with TRBJ1-4; D unclear. The CDR3 contains 10 residues. V was clipped by 7 bases and J by 8 bases, with 8 bases between them. Per germline, CDR1 SQVTM and CDR2 ANQGSEA. The CDR3 here is CSGWQEKLFF. The CDR3 DNA is TGCAGCGGTTGGCAGGAAAAACTGTTTTTT.

This chain connects TRBV20-1 to TRBJ2-7; D is possibly TRBD2 (6 bases). The V and J ends lost 5 bases and 1 base respectively, with 18 bases between them. CDR3 size: 15 residues. The germline V gene encodes CDR1 DFQATT and CDR2 SNEGSKA (reference sequence). CDR3 nucleotides: TGCAGTGCTTTCCCCCGCGGGACTCCGTCCTACGAGCAGTACTTC. It encodes CSAFPRGTPSYEQYF.

Many counts were recorded for this clonotype. This chain joins TRBV20-1 and TRBJ2-7; D possibly corresponds to TRBD1 (6 bases). Looked up from germline, CDR1 is DFQATT and CDR2 is SNEGSKA (reference sequence). The ends were cut back, 3 bases at V and 0 bases at J, with 12 bases in the middle. The CDR3 has 14 amino acids. The CDR3 sequence: CSASSPDSSYEQYF. Written as DNA, the CDR3 is TGCAGTGCTAGTTCGCCGGACAGCTCCTACGAGCAGTACTTC.

This clonotype occurred many times. The CDR3 DNA follows: TGTGCCAGCAGTTTCGGCAGCCGGATCAAAATAAGCACAGATACGCAGTATTTT. As protein: CASSFGSRIKISTDTQYF. The chain is built from TRBV12-3 or TRBV12-4 and TRBJ2-3, with D unresolved. Trimming left V 3 bases short and J 0 bases short, with 19 bases between. This CDR3 is built from 18 residues.

Within the sample, this clonotype is medium-sized. Given a much more abundant clone one base away, this may be a read error. The chain employs TRBV2 and TRBJ2-5; 8 bases map to TRBD2. CDR3 size: 15 residues. CDR1 is SNHLY, CDR2 FYNNEI, per germline. V dropped 8 bases and J dropped 4; count of bases not matched to a gene: 12. CDR3 loop: CASSSGRAGVETQYF. CDR3 bases: TGTGCCAGCTCTTCGGGACGAGCGGGAGTAGAGACCCAGTACTTC.

The gene calls are TRBV19 and TRBJ1-2; weak D call: TRBD1 (5 bases). The CDR3 covers 16 residues. Germline CDR1 and CDR2: LNHDA and SQIVND (reference sequence). Trimming took 3 bases from V and 2 from J, leaving 16 bases between them. The CDR3 sequence: CASSMGGIRENYGYTF. CDR3 coding DNA: TGTGCCAGTAGTATGGGAGGAATCAGGGAGAACTATGGCTACACCTTC.

This clonotype occurred a few times. This chain uses TRBV27 with TRBJ2-7, with D maybe TRBD2 (5 bases). Trimming shortened V by 0 bases and J by 5 bases, and 11 bases separated the two germline ends. The CDR3 length is 14 residues. Germline V gene sequence: CDR1 MNHEY, CDR2 SMNVEV (reference sequence). The CDR3, as DNA: TGTGCCAGCAGTTTATCTGGGCTCGGGAACGAGCAGTACTTC. Protein product: CASSLSGLGNEQYF.

V usage is TRBV5-5 and J usage is TRBJ2-4; the D is unclear. Between the trimmed V and J ends, which lost 0 bases and 5 bases, there was a span of 9 bases. Per the germline V gene, CDR1 is SGHKS and CDR2 is YYEKEE (reference sequence). CDR3 length: 14 residues. CDR3 in amino acids: CASSLAAEENIQYF. As DNA, the CDR3 is TGTGCCAGCAGCTTGGCAGCAGAGGAAAACATTCAGTACTTC.

This clonotype was counted between two and nine times. This chain links TRBV3-1 with TRBJ2-7, with 9 bases that match TRBD2. Germline V gives CDR1 LGHDT, CDR2 YNNKEL (reference sequence). The CDR3 is made up of 15 amino acids. V trimming: 2 bases; J trimming: 5 bases; junction bases outside the gene matches: 7. The CDR3 reads CASSQWSGRLDEQYF. In nucleotides, the CDR3 is TGTGCCAGCAGCCAATGGAGCGGGAGGTTAGACGAGCAGTACTTC.

J is TRBJ2-7 and V is TRBV7-2, with a weak D call TRBD2 (7 bases). CDR3 length equals 13 residues. CDR1 and CDR2 (germline): SGHTA, FQGNSA. V was trimmed by 3 bases and J by 5 bases, leaving 11 bases between them. The CDR3 spells CASSLGGPDEQYF. For the CDR3, the DNA is TGTGCCAGCAGCTTGGGGGGGCCGGACGAGCAGTACTTC.

V and J are TRBV7-6 and TRBJ2-7; D not resolved. V shed 3 bases and J shed 5 bases, with 11 bases lying between them. Per germline, CDR1 SGHVS and CDR2 FNYEAQ. This CDR3 contains 13 residues. In DNA form, the CDR3 reads TGTGCCAGCAGCTTCCGAGTGAGTGACGAGCAGTACTTC. This translates into CASSFRVSDEQYF. The complete variable domain, with remaining parts taken from reference TRBV7-6 and TRBJ2-7, reads GAGVSQSPRYKVTKRGQDVALRCDPISGHVSLYWYRQALGQGPEFLTYFNYEAQQDKSGLPNDRFSAERPEGSISTLTIQRTEQRDSAMYRCASSFRVSDEQYFGPGTRLTVT.

In this sample, this clonotype turned up many times. The chain links TRBV27 to TRBJ1-1, with D tentatively TRBD1 (6 bases). Germline V gives CDR1 MNHEY, CDR2 SMNVEV (reference sequence). V gave up 2 bases and J gave up 1 base, with 17 bases separating them. The CDR3 is 17 amino acids. CDR3 sequence: CASSLGLGGGPNTEAFF. Written as DNA, the CDR3 is TGTGCCAGCAGTTTAGGACTCGGGGGGGGCCCGAACACTGAAGCTTTCTTT.

The sample holds a few counts of this clonotype. The V and J genes are TRBV5-1 and TRBJ2-1; 10 bases agree with TRBD2. The CDR3 totals 14 residues. Germline CDR1 and CDR2: SGHRS and YFSETQ. Trimming at V came to 7 bases and at J to 4 bases, leaving 5 bases not matched to a gene. This CDR3 reads CASGSSGSYNEQFF. The CDR3 DNA sequence: TGCGCCAGCGGATCTAGCGGGAGTTACAATGAGCAGTTCTTC.

This clonotype was found a few times. The chain couples TRBV27 to TRBJ2-3, with 7 bases lining up with TRBD1. The V gene end was trimmed by 8 bases and the J gene end by 0 bases; junction bases not matched to a gene: 2. The CDR3 sequence is 13 residues long. Looked up from germline, CDR1 is MNHEY and CDR2 is SMNVEV (reference sequence). CDR3 protein: CASGQASTDTQYF. The CDR3 DNA sequence: TGTGCCAGCGGACAGGCGAGCACAGATACGCAGTATTTT.

This clonotype was seen at least ten times. The chain carries TRBV5-8 and TRBJ2-7; 13 bases match TRBD2. CDR1 and CDR2 from the germline V gene are SGHTS and YDEGEE. The CDR3 totals 15 residues. Trimming removed 4 bases from V and 1 base from J; junction bases left unmatched: 2. CDR3: CASSPGLAGSYEQYF. In DNA, the CDR3 is TGTGCCAGCAGCCCGGGACTAGCGGGATCCTACGAGCAGTACTTC.

The table lists this clonotype with many counts. V gene TRBV5-1 combines with J gene TRBJ1-1; 7 nucleotides match TRBD1. The germline CDR1 and CDR2 sequences are SGHRS and YFSETQ. This CDR3 comprises 13 residues. V was pared by 3 bases and J by 6 bases, with 5 bases of the junction left unmatched. The CDR3 DNA reads as TGCGCCAGCAGCTCTACAGGGGTCGCTGAAGCTTTCTTT. This gives the protein CASSSTGVAEAFF.

The CDR3 nucleotides read TGTGCCAGCAGCGGTACAGGGACGGCCTACGAGCAGTACTTC. Protein sequence: CASSGTGTAYEQYF. The V gene is TRBV11-3, the J gene TRBJ2-7; D is possibly TRBD1 (6 bases). The germline V and J ends were trimmed by 5 bases and 2 bases, with 13 bases remaining between them. In germline, CDR1 is SGHNT, CDR2 YENEEA. The CDR3 runs 14 residues. The full variable domain, in which reference TRBV11-3 and TRBJ2-7 provide the parts outside the CDR3, is EAGVVQSPRYKIIEKKQPVAFWCNPISGHNTLYWYLQNLGQGPELLIRYENEEAVDDSQLPKDRFSAERLKGVDSTLKIQPAELGDSAVYLCASSGTGTAYEQYFGPGTRLTVT.

The chain employs TRBV4-1 and TRBJ1-1, with D possibly matching TRBD1 (6 bases). The CDR3 covers 16 residues. The germline CDR1 and CDR2 sequences are MGHRA and YSYEKL. The germline V and J ends were trimmed by 3 bases and 1 base, with 15 bases remaining between them. CDR3 nucleotides: TGCGCCAGCAGCCACGTGGGTACAGGGACGAACACTGAAGCTTTCTTT. Translated: CASSHVGTGTNTEAFF.

This clonotype has only a few counts. The gene calls are TRBV7-2 and TRBJ2-7, with 7 bases that match TRBD1. This CDR3 is 16 amino acids long. J lost 2 bases, V lost 1 base, and 8 bases had no gene match. The V gene's germline CDR1 is SGHTA and CDR2 FQGNSA. The DNA for the CDR3 is TGTGCCAGCAGCTTAGGTGACCAGGGGGTCCCCTACGAGCAGTACTTC. Protein: CASSLGDQGVPYEQYF.